This is a list of T cell receptor beta chains from one sample in a study of shared clonotypes between healthy human individuals. Assay: immunoSEQ multiplex PCR; the TCRdb copy retains only in-frame clones and omits some. The table shows some 2,100,000 clones, with approximately 96% occurring only once. Material: naive CD4+ T cells sorted from blood. These receptors were taken from a man between 18 and 29 years old in good health. Both conserved end residues are part of each CDR3. D genes are given only for firm matches. Not all rows give a size; the values are once, few, many and, for expanded clones, a class.

TRBV9	TRBJ2-7	-	once	TGTGCCAGCAGCGTAGCTAACGACCCCGGCGAGCAGTACTTC	CASSVANDPGEQYF
TRBV5-1	TRBJ1-2	TRBD1	-	TGCGCCAGCAGCAGAGAGACAGGGGCATTCTATGGCTACACCTTC	CASSRETGAFYGYTF
TRBV5-1	TRBJ2-7	-	-	TGCGCCAGCAGCTTGGCTCAGGGGTCCTACGAGCAGTACTTC	CASSLAQGSYEQYF
TRBV30	TRBJ1-3	TRBD1	-	TGTGCCTGGAGTCAGGGACAGAGCTCTGGAAACACCATATATTTT	CAWSQGQSSGNTIYF
TRBV28	TRBJ2-7	TRBD1	-	TGTGCCAGCAGTTTAGGATACGACAGGGGCTACGAGCAGTACTTC	CASSLGYDRGYEQYF
TRBV7-2	TRBJ1-2	TRBD1	-	TGTGCCAGCAGCCCCCGGTCGACAGGGAACTATGGCTACACCTTC	CASSPRSTGNYGYTF
TRBV9	TRBJ2-1	-	-	TGTGCCAGCAGGAGAGGGAATGAGCAGTTCTTC	CASRRGNEQFF
TRBV7-8	TRBJ2-4	-	-	TGTGCCAGCAGCGGCACAGGGTTAGGCAAAAACATTCAGTACTTC	CASSGTGLGKNIQYF
TRBV5-1	TRBJ2-1	-	-	TGCGCCAGCAGCTTGGCTGAGCAGGCCACGAATGAGCAGTTCTTC	CASSLAEQATNEQFF
TRBV28	TRBJ2-3	-	-	TGTGCCAGCAGTCCCTCTCCGAAGACAGATACGCAGTATTTT	CASSPSPKTDTQYF
TRBV5-4	TRBJ2-7	TRBD2	-	TGTGCCAGCAGCCCGACTAGCGTAACCTACGAGCAGTACTTC	CASSPTSVTYEQYF
TRBV7-9	TRBJ2-2	-	once	TGTGCCAGCAGCTCACCTCCTGGGGGTGGTTACGGGGAGCTGTTTTTT	CASSSPPGGGYGELFF
TRBV11-2	TRBJ2-7	-	-	TGTGCCAGCAGCCTTGTTTACGAGCAGTACTTC	CASSLVYEQYF
TRBV5-6	TRBJ1-6	-	-	TGTGCCAGCAGCTCCTCCGGGGCGAATTCACCCCTCCACTTT	CASSSSGANSPLHF
TRBV7-9	TRBJ2-3	-	once	TGTGCCAGCAGCCCCCAACGAGGTAGCACAGATACGCAGTATTTT	CASSPQRGSTDTQYF
TRBV4-3	TRBJ2-7	-	-	TGCGCCAGCAGCCTCGAGACCAACTACGAGCAGTACTTC	CASSLETNYEQYF
TRBV7-8	TRBJ1-5	TRBD1	-	TGTGCCAGCAGCTTCGGGGGACAGCTTGGGAATCAGCCCCAGCATTTT	CASSFGGQLGNQPQHF
TRBV7-7	TRBJ2-5	TRBD2	once	TGTGCTAGCAGCTCCGGGGGACTAGCGGGGACCCAGTACTTC	CASSSGGLAGTQYF